This entry is about one T cell receptor (beta chain). Everyone who took part was roughly 18 to 89 years old, and they came from about 25 US areas. Categorization into cohorts depended on clinical history that participants reported. The entry originates in a study of blood T cell repertoires in COVID-19. For the study at large: COVID-19 samples, acute and convalescent, were from the United States, Italy and Spain. Nucleic acid was either cDNA or gDNA, and it came from T cells, B-cell-depleted T cells, or PBMCs.

The CDR3 is made up of 13 amino acids. With V trimmed by 4 bases and J by 9 bases, 6 bases remained unmatched. CDR1 DFQATT and CDR2 SNEGSKA come from the germline V gene (reference sequence). Sequencing used immunoSEQ multiplex PCR; TCRdb keeps in-frame clones, though not all of them. The table has 200,000 to 300,000 clones, approximately 89% seen once; the top ten hold less than 4%. This clonotype was obtained from a young woman with acute COVID-19. The chain uses TRBV20-1 and TRBJ1-6; 7 bases agree with TRBD1. Sequenced sample: PBMCs or T cells enriched from blood (not recorded which). The CDR3 loop reads CSATDRESSPLHF. The CDR3 DNA reads TGCAGTGCTACTGACAGGGAAAGTTCACCCCTCCACTTT.